This TCR beta chain was obtained from a study of blood T cell repertoires in COVID-19. V dropped 5 bases and J dropped 2; count of bases not matched to a gene: 4. This CDR3 has 14 residues. CDR1 and CDR2 from the germline V gene are MNHEY and SVGAGI. As handled by the study authors: It was from reference gene primer amplification that nucleated cell counts were estimated. Only in-frame clones appear in the TCRdb table, and some are missing; sequencing was by immunoSEQ multiplex PCR. Clonal size and the V and J genes are those of that table, whereas D and trimming came from the DNA. The sample lists about 76,000 clones, 70% to 90% occurring once.

The rearrangement joins TRBV6-5 to TRBJ1-1; 8 bases align to TRBD1. The material sequenced was peripheral blood. This TCR was sampled from a man aged 60-69 years with COVID-19, enrolled during active disease. Here the CDR3 reads CASSRTGTNTEAFF. Written as DNA, the CDR3 is TGTGCCAGCAGTCGGACAGGGACCAACACTGAAGCTTTCTTT.